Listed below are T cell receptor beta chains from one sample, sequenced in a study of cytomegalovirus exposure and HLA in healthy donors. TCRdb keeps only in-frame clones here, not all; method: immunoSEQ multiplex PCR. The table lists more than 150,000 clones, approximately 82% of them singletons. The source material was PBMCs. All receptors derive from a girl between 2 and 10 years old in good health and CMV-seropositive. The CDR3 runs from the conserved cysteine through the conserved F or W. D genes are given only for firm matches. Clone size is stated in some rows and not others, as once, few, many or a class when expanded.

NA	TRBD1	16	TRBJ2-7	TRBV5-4	TGTGCCAGCAGCGTGGGAGGGTGGGACAGGGCGTCCGAGCAGTACTTC	CASSVGGWDRASEQYF
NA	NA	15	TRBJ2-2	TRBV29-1	TGCAGCGTTGACGGGACTGGAACGAACACCGGGGAGCTGTTTTTT	CSVDGTGTNTGELFF
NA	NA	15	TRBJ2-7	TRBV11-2	TGTGCCAGCACCCCTTTCGGGGGTAGTGCCTACGAGCAGTACTTC	CASTPFGGSAYEQYF
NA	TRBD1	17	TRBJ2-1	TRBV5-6	TGTGCCAGCAGCGCCCTTAGGGACAGGGGGCTCTACAATGAGCAGTTCTTC	CASSALRDRGLYNEQFF
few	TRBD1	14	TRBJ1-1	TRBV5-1	TGCGCCAGCAGCCCCCAAGGACAGGGGGGTGAAGCTTTCTTT	CASSPQGQGGEAFF
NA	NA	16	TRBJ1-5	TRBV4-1	TGCGCCAGCAGCCAAGGTCTGGCACACCTCAATCAGCCCCAGCATTTT	CASSQGLAHLNQPQHF
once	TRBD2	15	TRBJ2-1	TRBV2	TGTGCCAGCAGTCCGACTAGCGGGGGGGCTAATGAGCAGTTCTTC	CASSPTSGGANEQFF
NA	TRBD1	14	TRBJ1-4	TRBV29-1	TGCAGCGTTAGGGACAGGCGTTTGGGTGAAAAACTGTTTTTT	CSVRDRRLGEKLFF
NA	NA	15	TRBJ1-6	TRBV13	TGTGCCAGCAGCTCCGGCGGCGGGGGGGATTCACCCCTCCACTTT	CASSSGGGGDSPLHF
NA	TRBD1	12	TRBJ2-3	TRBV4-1	TGCGCCAGCAGCGGACAGGGCGGAAACAGAAGTTTT	CASSGQGGNRSF
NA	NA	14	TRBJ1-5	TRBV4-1	TGCGCCAGCAGCCAAGATCTTGGCAATCAGCCCCAGCATTTT	CASSQDLGNQPQHF
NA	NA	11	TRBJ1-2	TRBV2	TGTGCCATAACTAACCCGCAGGGCTACACCTTC	CAITNPQGYTF
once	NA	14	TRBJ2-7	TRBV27	TGTGCCAGCAGTTTATACTACCACTCCTACGAGCAGTACTTC	CASSLYYHSYEQYF
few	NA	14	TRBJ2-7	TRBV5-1	TGCGCCAGCAGCTGGGTGACGGGAACCTACGAGCAGTACTTC	CASSWVTGTYEQYF
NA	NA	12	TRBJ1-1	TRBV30	TGTGCCTGGGGACTATTGAACACTGAAGCTTTCTTT	CAWGLLNTEAFF
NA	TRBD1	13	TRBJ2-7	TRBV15	TGTGCCACCAGCACCGACAGGGGGTACGAGCAGTACTTC	CATSTDRGYEQYF
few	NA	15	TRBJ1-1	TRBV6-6	TGTGCCAGCACCCTATCCCTATTTACTTCCGATGAAGCTTTCTTT	CASTLSLFTSDEAFF
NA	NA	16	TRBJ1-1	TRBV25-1	TGTGCCAGCAGTGAATCCCGGGGAGTCCCGAACACTGAAGCTTTCTTT	CASSESRGVPNTEAFF
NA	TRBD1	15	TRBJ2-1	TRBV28	TGTGCCACCCTCCGGGACAGGGGGACCTACAATGAGCAGTTCTTC	CATLRDRGTYNEQFF
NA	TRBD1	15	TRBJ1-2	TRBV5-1	TGCGCCAGCAGCTTGGGGACAGGGGTGGACTATGGCTACCCCTTC	CASSLGTGVDYGYPF
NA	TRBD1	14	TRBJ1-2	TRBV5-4	TGTGCCAGCAGGTCAGGGGGCTCGGGCTATGGCTACACCTTC	CASRSGGSGYGYTF
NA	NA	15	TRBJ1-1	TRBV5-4	TGTGCCAGCAGCGGAAAACAGGGCGATCAGACTGAAGCTTTCTTT	CASSGKQGDQTEAFF
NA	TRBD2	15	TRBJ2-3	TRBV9	TGTGCCAGCAGCGATAGCGGGAGGGCCGTAGATACGCAGTATTTT	CASSDSGRAVDTQYF
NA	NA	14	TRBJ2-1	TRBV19	TGTGCCAGTGCCACGGAGGGCCTAATCAATGAGCAGTTCTTC	CASATEGLINEQFF
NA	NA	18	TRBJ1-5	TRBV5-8	TGTGCCAGCAGCTTCCTCCGTGGGGTTGGGGCGAGCAATCAGCCCCAGCATTTT	CASSFLRGVGASNQPQHF
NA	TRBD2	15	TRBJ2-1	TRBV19	TGTGCCAGTAATAGACTAGCGGGAAAATACAATGAGCAGTTCTTC	CASNRLAGKYNEQFF
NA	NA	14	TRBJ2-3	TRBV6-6	TGTGCCAGCAGACCACCAACTCTCACAGATACGCAGTATTTT	CASRPPTLTDTQYF
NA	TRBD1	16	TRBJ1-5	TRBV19	TGTGCCAGTAGTATCGGCGACAGGGGGTCGCGGCAGCCCCAGCATTTT	CASSIGDRGSRQPQHF
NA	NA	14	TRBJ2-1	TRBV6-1	TGTGCCAGCAGTGACCACAGCTCCTACAATGAGCAGTTCTTC	CASSDHSSYNEQFF
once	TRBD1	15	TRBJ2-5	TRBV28	TGTGCCAGCAGTAACTGGGACAGAGGACACGAGACCCAGTACTTC	CASSNWDRGHETQYF
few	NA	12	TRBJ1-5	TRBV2	TGTGCCAGCAGTGAGGGGGGTCAGCCCCAGCATTTT	CASSEGGQPQHF
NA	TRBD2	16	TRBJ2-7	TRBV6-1	TGTGCCAGCAGTGAAGCGCGGGGGGGTCGCTCCTACGAGCAGTACTTC	CASSEARGGRSYEQYF
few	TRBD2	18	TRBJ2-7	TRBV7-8	TGTGCCAGCAGCTTAGCCCTAGCGGGGGGACTAAGCTCCTACGAGCAGTACTTC	CASSLALAGGLSSYEQYF
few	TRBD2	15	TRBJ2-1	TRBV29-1	TGCAGCGTTGAAGGGTCGGGAGCGGGAGTCAATGAGCAGTTCTTC	CSVEGSGAGVNEQFF
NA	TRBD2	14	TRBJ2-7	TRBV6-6	TGTGCCAGCAGTCCTAGCGGCTTTTCCTACGAGCAGTACTTC	CASSPSGFSYEQYF
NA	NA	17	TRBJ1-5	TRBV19	TGTGCCAGTAGTATTCGGCGGGGAGGGAGGGCGTCTCAGCCCCAGCATTTT	CASSIRRGGRASQPQHF